This TCR beta chain originates from a study of radiation and T cells in renal cell carcinoma (TCRdb year 2020). General notes on the study: Samples were obtained from a clinical trial, in which 15 Gy stereotactic body radiation therapy was delivered to primary renal cell carcinomas and nephrectomy was performed 4 weeks later. Across all 50 or so samples, around 4,000,000 unique CDR3 nucleotide sequences encoding some 2.6 million unique CDR3 amino acid sequences were identified. In total, 50 or so samples underwent TCR beta sequencing: 25 or so tumors plus 27 peripheral blood samples.

Taken from the germline V gene, the CDR1 and CDR2 loops are LGHNA and YSLEER. V and J lose 1 base and 1 base, and a span of 8 bases separates them. The cysteine opens and the phenylalanine closes a CDR3 of 14 amino acids. The only DNA kept is the CDR3, 42 bases in frame from the first base. The immunoSEQ kit was used, according to the manufacturer's recommendations, to generate TCR beta libraries from genomic DNA. For library preparation, a first multiplex PCR was performed with proprietary primers, followed by a second PCR in which unique barcodes were added, and bead cleanups were performed after each round. A kit-provided positive control reaction and a negative control reaction were included in every sample batch. The final libraries underwent checking on an Agilent 4200 TapeStation D1000 ScreenTape, volumetric pooling, and quantification by qPCR. Sequencing ran on an Illumina NextSeq500 with a MidOutput 150-cycle cartridge, using 156 Read1 and 15 Index1 cycles with kit custom primers. The pooled library was loaded at 1.0 pM with around 20% PhiX control spiked in. As for the original processing: The vendor-processed data were analyzed in R, and a clonotype was defined as all T cells that share the same CDR3 nucleotide sequence. In the clone abundance analyses, frequencies in each sample were normalized to that sample's 10,000 most abundant clones. Public T cell clones, which averaged fewer than five per sample, were excluded before analysis. Tumor-enriched clonotypes and baseline blood-enriched clonotypes were defined as those with an abundance difference of at least 32-fold between compartments. A beta-binomial differential abundance model was used to identify clonotypes that expanded or contracted between blood time points. Tumor-blood repertoire similarity was measured with the Baroni-Urbani and Buser coefficient, and groups were compared using two-tailed Wilcoxon tests in R. The table was pulled from immuneACCESS by TCRdb, which kept in-frame rearrangements only. Such tables lose some clones; where checked, under half of the loss comes from unresolved V genes, and the rest has no known cause. The D gene and trimming were derived from the DNA, and the V and J assignments and clone size from that table. This sample lists 40,000 to 50,000 clones; roughly 83% were detected once. The ten largest clones take up roughly 33% of the sample.

The time point label here, explained by the study, means: baseline pretreatment blood. Interpreted using the paper, the treatment or condition label stands for: 15 Gy SBRT to primary tumor, nephrectomy 4 weeks later. Serial peripheral blood from radiation-treated patients was sampled at baseline, 2 weeks and 4 weeks after SBRT to track tumor-enriched clonotypes. Every patient's renal cell carcinoma showed clear cell pathology. Genomic DNA for TCR sequencing was prepared using the QIAamp DNA Blood Mini Kit (Qiagen). Samples were included in the analyses only if all quality control checks were passed. Results and caveats for the whole study, not just this receptor: Effects of radiation dose or scheduling on the TCR repertoire could not be addressed with the single-armed trial design. Because no pretreatment tumor biopsies were available, whether clonotypes were present in the tumor at baseline could not be determined. Dynamics of the blood repertoire were not tracked past 4 weeks after treatment. In blood, the top tumor clonotypes increased between baseline and 2 weeks post-radiation and then shrank by 4 weeks, which suggests that tumor-resident clones expanded only transiently.

In the case of this clone: Its target antigen remains unknown. No base-level quality is on record; no much larger clone is a single base apart.

The material was blood, obtained from a patient whose treatment included radiotherapy and nephrectomy. The chain is assembled from TRBV4-3 and TRBJ2-7; TRBD2 might be the D gene, on 5 matching bases. This receptor was taken from a woman in her seventies with renal cell carcinoma. The DNA reads TGCGCCAGCAGCCAAGCGCGGGTATCCTACGAGCAGTACTTC. This sequence encodes CASSQARVSYEQYF.